Described below is a single T cell receptor (beta chain) sequence and its context. The antigen is undetermined. This entry belongs to a study of PD-1 blockade in classical Hodgkin lymphoma. Findings and limits, study-wide: Lower baseline TCR diversity marked trial partial responders and progressors.

Germline CDR1 reads SGHVS; CDR2 reads FQNEAQ. V lost 1 base, J lost 4 bases, and 3 bases stayed unmatched. This CDR3 is 14 amino acids long. Every single patient, without exception, relapsed after autologous stem cell transplantation, and brentuximab vedotin exposure varied. TCRdb's copy holds only in-frame clones and misses some; the assay was immunoSEQ multiplex PCR. The data contain 25,000 to 30,000 clones, around 70% of them singletons. The sample here was peripheral blood mononuclear cells (PBMCs), taken before the second cycle of nivolumab. The chain uses TRBV7-8 and TRBJ1-2; TRBD1 matches at 7 bases. This TCR came from a human donor with classical Hodgkin lymphoma. Here the CDR3 reads CASSLGGGSYGYTF. The CDR3 nucleotides are TGTGCCAGCAGCTTAGGAGGGGGCTCCTATGGCTACACCTTC.